This is a list of T cell receptor beta chains from one sample in a study of blood T cell repertoires in COVID-19. Repertoires were generated with immunoSEQ multiplex PCR, while TCRdb's copy carries only in-frame clones and drops some. This table holds about 71,000 clones, 90% found once. The specimen sequenced was peripheral blood. The receptors shown here come from a young woman with acute or convalescent COVID-19. Each CDR3 is given with its conserved first and last residue. The D gene is left open where the match is weak. A clone size is listed for some rows: how often the clone was seen (once, few, many), or a class if it is expanded.

CDR3nt: TGTGCCAGCAGGGAGTCCGATTCTGGAAACACCATATATTTT
CDR3aa: CASRESDSGNTIYF
j_gene: TRBJ1-3
v_gene: TRBV6-6
abundance: NA
d_gene: NA

CDR3nt: TGCGCCAGCAGCCCGGGACTAGCGGTTTTACCGAGGGGCAAAAACATTCAGTACTTC
CDR3aa: CASSPGLAVLPRGKNIQYF
j_gene: TRBJ2-4
v_gene: TRBV4-1
abundance: NA
d_gene: TRBD2

CDR3nt: TGTGCCAGCAGCCATGCTGGGAGCGGACTAGCGAGAACAGATACGCAGTATTTT
CDR3aa: CASSHAGSGLARTDTQYF
j_gene: TRBJ2-3
v_gene: TRBV3-1/TRBV3-2
abundance: NA
d_gene: TRBD2

CDR3nt: TGTGCCAGCAGTAACAGGGTTCACGGTGAAGCTTTCTTT
CDR3aa: CASSNRVHGEAFF
j_gene: TRBJ1-1
v_gene: TRBV28
abundance: NA
d_gene: NA

CDR3nt: TGTGCCGCAGGCCTCACCCAGGGCTTGGAGACCCAGTACTTC
CDR3aa: CAAGLTQGLETQYF
j_gene: TRBJ2-5
v_gene: TRBV28
abundance: NA
d_gene: NA

CDR3nt: TGCGCCAGCAGCCCCCGAGGGAGCACTGAAGCTTTCTTT
CDR3aa: CASSPRGSTEAFF
j_gene: TRBJ1-1
v_gene: TRBV5-1
abundance: NA
d_gene: NA

CDR3nt: TGTGCCAGCAGGCTAGCGGGAGATACCATGTTCGATGAGCAGTTCTTC
CDR3aa: CASRLAGDTMFDEQFF
j_gene: TRBJ2-1
v_gene: TRBV2
abundance: NA
d_gene: TRBD2

CDR3nt: TGTGCCAGCAGCCTATCCGTCCGGGACAGGGGTACAGATACGCAGTATTTT
CDR3aa: CASSLSVRDRGTDTQYF
j_gene: TRBJ2-3
v_gene: TRBV3-1/TRBV3-2
abundance: NA
d_gene: TRBD1

CDR3nt: TGTGCCAGCAGCTTGGCCGGGGGGGGCGCTGACTATGGCTACACCTTC
CDR3aa: CASSLAGGGADYGYTF
j_gene: TRBJ1-2
v_gene: TRBV5-4
abundance: once
d_gene: NA

CDR3nt: TGTGCCAGCAGCGTAGAACCAGGGCGGGGGACCGGGGAGCTGTTTTTT
CDR3aa: CASSVEPGRGTGELFF
j_gene: TRBJ2-2
v_gene: TRBV9
abundance: NA
d_gene: TRBD2

CDR3nt: TGTGCAAGTCGCTTAGCTCGGGCCGATCCTAGCGAGACAACCTACGAGCAGTACTTC
CDR3aa: CASRLARADPSETTYEQYF
j_gene: TRBJ2-7
v_gene: TRBV12-2
abundance: NA
d_gene: NA

CDR3nt: TGCGCCAGCAGCCGGCAGGGGGCGGACGGGGAGCTGTTTTTT
CDR3aa: CASSRQGADGELFF
j_gene: TRBJ2-2
v_gene: TRBV5-1
abundance: NA
d_gene: TRBD1

CDR3nt: TGTGCCTGGAGTCGCCTCCTCGGAGGGGCGCGAGGAAACACCATATATTTT
CDR3aa: CAWSRLLGGARGNTIYF
j_gene: TRBJ1-3
v_gene: TRBV30
abundance: NA
d_gene: NA

CDR3nt: TGTGCCAGCAGCTTAGTAGGGACTAGCGGGGGGTATGAGCAGTTCTTC
CDR3aa: CASSLVGTSGGYEQFF
j_gene: TRBJ2-1
v_gene: TRBV11-2
abundance: few
d_gene: TRBD2

CDR3nt: TGCGCCAGCAGTCAATCGGGGGCAGGGACTGAAGCTTTCTTT
CDR3aa: CASSQSGAGTEAFF
j_gene: TRBJ1-1
v_gene: TRBV23-1
abundance: NA
d_gene: NA

CDR3nt: TGTGCCAGCAGCCAAACATCCTACGAGCAGTACTTC
CDR3aa: CASSQTSYEQYF
j_gene: TRBJ2-7
v_gene: TRBV14
abundance: NA
d_gene: NA

CDR3nt: TGTGCCAGCAGTTTCCAGGGTGATTCACCCCTCCACTTT
CDR3aa: CASSFQGDSPLHF
j_gene: TRBJ1-6
v_gene: TRBV12-3/TRBV12-4
abundance: NA
d_gene: NA

CDR3nt: TGTGCCACCAGCGGGGACAGGGGCCCCTACGAGCAGTACTTC
CDR3aa: CATSGDRGPYEQYF
j_gene: TRBJ2-7
v_gene: TRBV15
abundance: NA
d_gene: TRBD1

CDR3nt: TGTGCCAGTAGTACCACGACAGGGTTCGGGGATGAGCAGTTCTTC
CDR3aa: CASSTTTGFGDEQFF
j_gene: TRBJ2-1
v_gene: TRBV19
abundance: NA
d_gene: TRBD1

CDR3nt: TGTGCCAGCGGGGGGGCGGGGGCGGCCACTGAAGCTTTCTTT
CDR3aa: CASGGAGAATEAFF
j_gene: TRBJ1-1
v_gene: TRBV6-5
abundance: NA
d_gene: NA

CDR3nt: TGTGCCAGCAGCTCCGACAGGGGCGCGGGAGACACTGAAGCTTTCTTT
CDR3aa: CASSSDRGAGDTEAFF
j_gene: TRBJ1-1
v_gene: TRBV11-2
abundance: NA
d_gene: TRBD1

CDR3nt: TGTGCCACCAGCAGAGGATCGGGGGAAAATCAGCCCCAGCATTTT
CDR3aa: CATSRGSGENQPQHF
j_gene: TRBJ1-5
v_gene: TRBV15
abundance: once
d_gene: NA

CDR3nt: TGCAGTGCTAGTCGGCGAACGGCCTTAGCGGGGATCAGCGAGGACGAGCAGTACTTC
CDR3aa: CSASRRTALAGISEDEQYF
j_gene: TRBJ2-7
v_gene: TRBV20-1
abundance: NA
d_gene: TRBD2